This record covers a single TCR beta chain. What it binds is unknown. Profiling relied on immunoSEQ multiplex PCR, and the TCRdb table lists in-frame clones only, not all of them. Of over 25,000 clones in the sample, about nine tenths are singletons; the top ten hold around 3%. Time point given: week 5, during vaccination. Topical imiquimod was applied with each vaccine dose, which held 300 ug of mutant IDH1 20-mer peptide. The CDR3 is 14 residues long. In germline, CDR1 is SNHLY, CDR2 FYNNEI. The J segment lost 3 bases and the V segment lost 7 bases, leaving 6 bases of the junction unmatched. The sample comes from a study of a mutant IDH1 vaccine in newly diagnosed glioma. About the study: First vaccine doses came 4-6 weeks after radiotherapy alone, or with temozolomide cycles. Study-level results: Changes in the top peripheral T cell clonotypes seemingly had no bearing on pseudoprogression.

The sample consisted of peripheral blood mononuclear cells (PBMCs), taken from a glioma patient whose treatment included an IDH1 peptide vaccine. The rearrangement joins TRBV2 to TRBJ2-5, with TRBD1 identical over 9 bases. This clonotype was obtained from a woman aged 40 to 49 with glioma. Some clones in this sample may be carry-over from other donors' samples. The CDR3 DNA follows: TGTGCCAGCAAAATCCGGGACAGGGAAGAGACCCAGTACTTC. This encodes CASKIRDREETQYF.